Below, one TCR beta chain is given with its context. The sample is drawn from a study of blood T cell repertoires in COVID-19. Study information: Collection of acute and convalescent COVID-19 samples took place in the United States, Italy and Spain. T cells, B-cell-depleted T cells, or PBMCs provided the cDNA or gDNA that served as material.

Authors' analysis steps: Estimation of nucleated cell counts was performed using reference gene primer amplification. Assay used: immunoSEQ multiplex PCR; TCRdb lists only in-frame clones, some missing. V and J calls plus clone size are reproduced from that table; the DNA served to infer D and trimming. The sample has around 100,000 clones; more than 65% are singletons. Specimen: peripheral blood. This clonotype was sampled from a woman in her 70s with acute or convalescent COVID-19.

CDR3 bases: TGTGCCAGCAGAGCAACAGGGGAAGGCACTGAAGCTTTCTTT. Residues: CASRATGEGTEAFF. The chain joins TRBV6-6 to TRBJ1-1; the match to TRBD1 covers 7 bases. V lost 6 bases to trimming and J lost 4 bases; unmatched junction nucleotides: 8. The CDR3 loop spans 14 amino acids. Germline V CDR1 and CDR2: MNHNY, SVGAGI (reference sequence).